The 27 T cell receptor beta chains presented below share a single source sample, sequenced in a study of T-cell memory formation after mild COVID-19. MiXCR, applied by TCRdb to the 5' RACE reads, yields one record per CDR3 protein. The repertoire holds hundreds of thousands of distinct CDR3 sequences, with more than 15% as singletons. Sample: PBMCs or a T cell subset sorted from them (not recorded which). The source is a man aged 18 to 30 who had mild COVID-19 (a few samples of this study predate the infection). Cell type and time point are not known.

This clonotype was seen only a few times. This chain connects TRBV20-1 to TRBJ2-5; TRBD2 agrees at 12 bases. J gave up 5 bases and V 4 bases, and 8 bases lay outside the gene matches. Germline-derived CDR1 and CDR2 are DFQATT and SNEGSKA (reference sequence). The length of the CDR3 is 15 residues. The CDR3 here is CSATSSGGAGETQYF. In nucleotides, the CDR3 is TGCAGTGCTACCTCTAGCGGGGGGGCCGGGGAGACCCAGTACTTC.

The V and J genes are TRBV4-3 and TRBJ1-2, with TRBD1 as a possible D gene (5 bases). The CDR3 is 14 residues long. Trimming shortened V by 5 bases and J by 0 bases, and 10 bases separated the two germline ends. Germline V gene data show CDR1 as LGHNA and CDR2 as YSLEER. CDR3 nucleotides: TGCGCCAGCAGCAGCCAGGGCTCTAACTATGGCTACACCTTC. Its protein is CASSSQGSNYGYTF.

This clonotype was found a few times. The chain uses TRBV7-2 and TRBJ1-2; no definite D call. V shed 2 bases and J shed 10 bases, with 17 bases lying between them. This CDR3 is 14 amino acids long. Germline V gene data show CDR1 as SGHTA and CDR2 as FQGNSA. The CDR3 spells CASSLFESGPTYTF. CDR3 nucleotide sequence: TGTGCCAGCAGCTTATTCGAATCGGGTCCTACCTACACCTTC.

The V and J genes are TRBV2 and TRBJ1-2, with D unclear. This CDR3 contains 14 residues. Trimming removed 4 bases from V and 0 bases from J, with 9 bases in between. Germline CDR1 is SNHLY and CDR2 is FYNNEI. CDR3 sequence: CASSATVANYGYTF. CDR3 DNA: TGTGCCAGCAGTGCGACGGTCGCTAACTATGGCTACACCTTC.

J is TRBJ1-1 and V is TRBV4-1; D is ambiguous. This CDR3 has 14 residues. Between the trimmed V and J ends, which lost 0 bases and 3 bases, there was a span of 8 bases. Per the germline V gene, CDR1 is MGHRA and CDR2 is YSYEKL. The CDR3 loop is CASSQEFGYTEAFF. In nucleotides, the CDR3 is TGCGCCAGCAGCCAAGAATTCGGGTACACTGAAGCTTTCTTT.

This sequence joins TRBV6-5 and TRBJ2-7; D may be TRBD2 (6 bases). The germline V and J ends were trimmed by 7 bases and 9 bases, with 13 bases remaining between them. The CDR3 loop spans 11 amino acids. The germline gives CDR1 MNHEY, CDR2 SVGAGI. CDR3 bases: TGTGCCAGCACCTCGGCCGGGGGGCAGTACTTC. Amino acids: CASTSAGGQYF.

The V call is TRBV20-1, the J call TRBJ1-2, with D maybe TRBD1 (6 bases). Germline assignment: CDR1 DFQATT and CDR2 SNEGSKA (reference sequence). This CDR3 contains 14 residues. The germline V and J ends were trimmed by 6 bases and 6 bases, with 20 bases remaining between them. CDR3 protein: CSAFRREGGDGYTF. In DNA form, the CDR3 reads TGCAGTGCCTTCCGAAGGGAGGGGGGCGATGGCTACACCTTC.

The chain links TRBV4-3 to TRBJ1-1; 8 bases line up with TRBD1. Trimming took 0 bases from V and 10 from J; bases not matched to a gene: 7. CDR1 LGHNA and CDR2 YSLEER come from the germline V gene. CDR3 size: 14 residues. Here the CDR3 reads CASSQDGGQGPAFF. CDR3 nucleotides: TGCGCCAGCAGCCAAGATGGAGGACAGGGACCAGCTTTCTTT.

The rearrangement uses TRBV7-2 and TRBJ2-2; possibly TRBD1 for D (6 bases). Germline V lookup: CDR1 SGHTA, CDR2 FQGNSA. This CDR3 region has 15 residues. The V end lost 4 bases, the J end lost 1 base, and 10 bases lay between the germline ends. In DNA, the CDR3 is TGTGCCAGCAGCTGGGGGACACTGAACACCGGGGAGCTGTTTTTT. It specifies CASSWGTLNTGELFF. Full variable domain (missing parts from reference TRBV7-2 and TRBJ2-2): GAGVSQSPSNKVTEKGKDVELRCDPISGHTALYWYRQSLGQGLEFLIYFQGNSAPDKSGLPSDRFSAERTGGSVSTLTIQRTQQEDSAVYLCASSWGTLNTGELFFGEGSRLTVL.

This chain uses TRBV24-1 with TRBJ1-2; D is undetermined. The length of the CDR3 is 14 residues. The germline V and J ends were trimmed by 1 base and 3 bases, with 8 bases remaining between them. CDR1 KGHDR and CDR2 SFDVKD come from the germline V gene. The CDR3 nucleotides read TGTGCCACCAGTGATTTAAACAGCTACTATGGCTACACCTTC. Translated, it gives CATSDLNSYYGYTF.

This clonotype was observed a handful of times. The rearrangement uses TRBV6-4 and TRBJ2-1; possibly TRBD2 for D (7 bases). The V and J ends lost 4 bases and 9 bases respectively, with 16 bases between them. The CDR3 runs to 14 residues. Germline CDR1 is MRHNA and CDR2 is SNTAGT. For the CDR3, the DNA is TGTGCCAGCAGTGGAGGGGGGGCGCCGAGTGAGCAGTTCTTC. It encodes CASSGGGAPSEQFF.

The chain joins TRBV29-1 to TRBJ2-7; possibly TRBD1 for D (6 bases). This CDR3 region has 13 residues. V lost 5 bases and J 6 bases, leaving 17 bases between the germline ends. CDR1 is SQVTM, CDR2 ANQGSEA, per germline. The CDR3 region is CSVSHRADGEQYF. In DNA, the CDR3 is TGCAGCGTTTCCCACAGGGCGGACGGCGAGCAGTACTTC.

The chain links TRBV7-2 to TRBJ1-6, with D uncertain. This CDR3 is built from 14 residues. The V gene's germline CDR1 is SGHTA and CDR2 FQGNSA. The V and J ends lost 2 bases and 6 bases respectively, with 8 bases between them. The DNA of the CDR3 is TGTGCCAGCAGCTTAATAGTCCTTAATTCACCCCTCCACTTT. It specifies CASSLIVLNSPLHF.

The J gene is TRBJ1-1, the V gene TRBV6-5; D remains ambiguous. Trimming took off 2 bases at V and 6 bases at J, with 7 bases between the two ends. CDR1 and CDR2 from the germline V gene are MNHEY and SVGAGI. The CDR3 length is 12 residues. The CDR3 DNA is TGTGCCAGCAGTTACGACGGGTCTGAAGCTTTCTTT. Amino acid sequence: CASSYDGSEAFF.

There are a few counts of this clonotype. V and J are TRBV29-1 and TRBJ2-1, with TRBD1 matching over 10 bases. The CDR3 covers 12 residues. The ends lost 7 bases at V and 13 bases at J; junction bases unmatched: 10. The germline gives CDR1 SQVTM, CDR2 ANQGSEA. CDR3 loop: CSGTGGAKGQFF. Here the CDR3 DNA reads TGCAGCGGGACAGGGGGAGCGAAAGGTCAGTTCTTC.

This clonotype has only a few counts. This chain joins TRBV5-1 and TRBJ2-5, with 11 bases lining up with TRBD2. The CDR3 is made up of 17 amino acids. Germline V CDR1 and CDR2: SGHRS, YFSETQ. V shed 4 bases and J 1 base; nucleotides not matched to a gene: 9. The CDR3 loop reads CASSMPGLAEPQETQYF. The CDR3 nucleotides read TGCGCCAGCAGCATGCCGGGACTAGCGGAACCCCAAGAGACCCAGTACTTC.

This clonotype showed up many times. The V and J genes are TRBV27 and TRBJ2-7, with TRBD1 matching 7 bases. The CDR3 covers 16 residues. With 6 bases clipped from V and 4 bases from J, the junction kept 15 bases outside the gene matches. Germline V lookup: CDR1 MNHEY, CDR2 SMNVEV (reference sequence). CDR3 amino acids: CASSKTLDRDNYEQYF. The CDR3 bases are TGTGCCAGCAGCAAAACTCTTGACAGGGATAATTACGAGCAGTACTTC.

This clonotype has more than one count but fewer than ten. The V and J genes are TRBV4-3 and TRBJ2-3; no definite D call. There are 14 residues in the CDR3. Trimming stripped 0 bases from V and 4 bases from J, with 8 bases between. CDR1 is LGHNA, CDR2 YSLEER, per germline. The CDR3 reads CASSQDLQADTQYF. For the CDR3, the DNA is TGCGCCAGCAGCCAAGACTTGCAAGCAGATACGCAGTATTTT.

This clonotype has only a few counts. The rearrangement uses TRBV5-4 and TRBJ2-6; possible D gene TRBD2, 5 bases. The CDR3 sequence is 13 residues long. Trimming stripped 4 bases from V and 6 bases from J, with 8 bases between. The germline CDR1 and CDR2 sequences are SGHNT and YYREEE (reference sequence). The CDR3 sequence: CASSETTANVLTF. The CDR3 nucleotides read TGTGCCAGCAGCGAGACTACGGCCAACGTCCTGACTTTC.

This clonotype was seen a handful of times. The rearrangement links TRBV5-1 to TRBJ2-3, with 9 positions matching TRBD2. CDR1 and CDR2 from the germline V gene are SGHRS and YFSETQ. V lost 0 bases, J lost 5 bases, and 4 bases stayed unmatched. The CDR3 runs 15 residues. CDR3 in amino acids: CASSLAASGVDTQYF. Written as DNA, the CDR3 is TGCGCCAGCAGCTTGGCCGCTAGCGGGGTAGATACGCAGTATTTT.

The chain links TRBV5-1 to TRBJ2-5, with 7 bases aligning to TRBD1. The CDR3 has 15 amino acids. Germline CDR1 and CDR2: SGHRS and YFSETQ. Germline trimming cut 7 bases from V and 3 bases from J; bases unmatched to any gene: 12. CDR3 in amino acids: CASRRDGTEKETQYF. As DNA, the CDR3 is TGCGCCAGCCGAAGAGACGGGACAGAGAAAGAGACCCAGTACTTC.

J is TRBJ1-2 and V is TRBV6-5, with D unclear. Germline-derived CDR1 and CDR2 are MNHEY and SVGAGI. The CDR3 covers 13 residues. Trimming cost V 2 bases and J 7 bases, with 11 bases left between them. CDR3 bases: TGTGCCAGCAGTTACCGGCAGATCGGTGGCTACACCTTC. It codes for CASSYRQIGGYTF.

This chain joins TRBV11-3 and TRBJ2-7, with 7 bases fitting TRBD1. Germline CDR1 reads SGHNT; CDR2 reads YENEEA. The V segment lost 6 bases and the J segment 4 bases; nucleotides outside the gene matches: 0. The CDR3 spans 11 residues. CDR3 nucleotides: TGTGCCAGCAGGACAGGGTACGAGCAGTACTTC. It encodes CASRTGYEQYF.

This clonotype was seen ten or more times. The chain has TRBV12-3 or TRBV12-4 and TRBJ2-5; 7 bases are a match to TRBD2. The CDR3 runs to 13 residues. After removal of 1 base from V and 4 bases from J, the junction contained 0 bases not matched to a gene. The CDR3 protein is CASSLGTRETQYF. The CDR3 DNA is TGTGCCAGCAGTTTAGGGACTAGAGAGACCCAGTACTTC.

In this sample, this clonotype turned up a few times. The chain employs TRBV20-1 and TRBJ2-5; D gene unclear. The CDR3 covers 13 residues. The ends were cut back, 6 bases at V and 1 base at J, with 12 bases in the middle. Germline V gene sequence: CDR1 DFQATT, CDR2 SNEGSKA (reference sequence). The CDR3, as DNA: TGCAGTGCCCTGAGACGGGCCCAAGAGACCCAGTACTTC. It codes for CSALRRAQETQYF.

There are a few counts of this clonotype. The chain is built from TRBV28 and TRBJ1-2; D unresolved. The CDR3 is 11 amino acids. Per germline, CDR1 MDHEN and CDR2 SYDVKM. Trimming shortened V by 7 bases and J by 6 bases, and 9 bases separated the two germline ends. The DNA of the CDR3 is TGTGCCAGCATGGCCCTCGATGGCTACACCTTC. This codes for CASMALDGYTF.

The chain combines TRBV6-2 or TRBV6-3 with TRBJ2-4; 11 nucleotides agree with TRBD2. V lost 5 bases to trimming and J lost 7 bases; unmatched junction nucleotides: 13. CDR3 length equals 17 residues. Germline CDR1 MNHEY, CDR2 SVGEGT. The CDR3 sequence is CASSNGLAGQEGNIQYF. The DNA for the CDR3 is TGTGCCAGCAGTAACGGACTAGCGGGCCAGGAGGGGAACATTCAGTACTTC.